Sequencing of this TCR beta chain was carried out in a study of metastatic and nonmetastatic thyroid tumors. Turning to the study itself: Peripheral blood and tumor or nodule samples from malignant and benign thyroid patients were compared. General study points: Compared with benign nodules, malignant thyroid tumors were reported to have significantly higher TCR beta diversity in both blood and tumor.

The authors' processing: A classifier for distant metastasis in papillary thyroid cancer was constructed using CDR3 differences observed across clinicopathological groups. TCRdb re-clonotyped the PCR reads through MiXCR. What appears here as the V and J calls and clone size reflects TCRdb's work, not the paper's. The data contain 20,000 to 25,000 clones, 11% of them singletons. Ahead of thyroid surgery, no patient had received treatment of any kind. CDR3 size: 13 residues. Germline V CDR1 and CDR2: DFQATT, SNEGSKA (reference sequence). With 5 bases removed from V and 4 bases from J, the gap between germline ends came to 12 bases. Concerning this clone: The target antigen is unknown.

The J gene is TRBJ2-1, the V gene TRBV20-1; D remains unclear. The sequenced sample was blood. This receptor was taken from a female donor with papillary thyroid cancer or a benign thyroid nodule (not recorded which). Some clones in this sample may be carry-over from other donors' samples. In nucleotides, the CDR3 is TGCAGTGCTGGGCCCCCCCGGTACAATGAGCAGTTCTTC. It codes for CSAGPPRYNEQFF.